The 31 T cell receptor beta chains given below trace back to one sample, sequenced in a study of blood T cell repertoires in COVID-19. Data came from immunoSEQ multiplex PCR; TCRdb stores just in-frame clones and leaves some out. The sample includes roughly 150,000 clones, roughly 93% of them seen just once. The sample consisted of peripheral blood. Receptors were obtained from a man in his late teens or twenties with acute or convalescent COVID-19.

The chain recombines TRBV7-9 with TRBJ2-2, with 8 nucleotides matching TRBD2. With V trimmed by 3 bases and J by 3 bases, 12 bases remained unmatched. The CDR3 extends over 18 amino acids. Looked up from germline, CDR1 is SEHNR and CDR2 is FQNEAQ (reference sequence). The CDR3 sequence: CASSFPISGIIDTGELFF. The CDR3 DNA sequence: TGTGCCAGCAGCTTTCCCATTAGCGGGATAATCGACACCGGGGAGCTGTTTTTT.

The chain is built from TRBV4-1 and TRBJ1-2; D gene uncertain. The length of the CDR3 is 19 residues. V was pared by 1 base and J by 3 bases, with 24 bases between. From germline, CDR1 is MGHRA and CDR2 YSYEKL. CDR3 protein: CASSQVGTSEPGGHYGYTF. The CDR3 nucleotides read TGCGCCAGCAGCCAAGTAGGAACTTCGGAGCCGGGCGGGCACTATGGCTACACCTTC.

The chain is built from TRBV10-3 and TRBJ2-3; TRBD2 matches 11 bases. The germline V gene encodes CDR1 ENHRY and CDR2 SYGVKD. The CDR3 runs 15 residues. After removal of 6 bases from V and 5 bases from J, the junction contained 7 bases not matched to a gene. The CDR3 is CAISDSGGAGDTQYF. CDR3 nucleotides: TGTGCCATCAGCGATAGCGGGGGGGCGGGAGATACGCAGTATTTT.

The chain employs TRBV24-1 and TRBJ1-1; no reliable D call. Germline values: CDR1 KGHDR, CDR2 SFDVKD. The CDR3 sequence is 14 residues long. Between the trimmed V and J ends, which lost 9 bases and 5 bases, there was a span of 18 bases. The CDR3 nucleotides are TGTGCCACCTCGGGCGGGAGCGGAACGACTGAAGCTTTCTTT. Encoded protein: CATSGGSGTTEAFF.

The chain carries TRBV12-3 or TRBV12-4 and TRBJ1-5; D not resolved. The CDR3 is made up of 12 amino acids. V was shortened by 5 bases and J by 8 bases, with 10 bases between the two germline ends. The CDR3 spells CASSKLAEPQHF. The CDR3 nucleotides read TGTGCCAGCAGTAAGTTGGCAGAGCCCCAGCATTTT.

The chain couples TRBV3-1 (or the pseudogene TRBV3-2) to TRBJ2-3; 10 bases match TRBD2. The CDR3 length is 20 residues. Trimming took 4 bases from V and 1 from J; bases not matched to a gene: 17. Germline V lookup: CDR1 LGHDT, CDR2 YNNKEL (reference sequence). In nucleotides, the CDR3 is TGTGCCAGCAGCCCTAGAAAAGCGGGGGGGCTGTCTCTCCGCACAGATACGCAGTATTTT. Its protein is CASSPRKAGGLSLRTDTQYF.

The chain has TRBV27 and TRBJ2-2, with TRBD2 matching 9 bases. Germline V lookup: CDR1 MNHEY, CDR2 SMNVEV (reference sequence). CDR3 length: 16 amino acids. Germline trimming cut 2 bases from V and 6 bases from J; bases unmatched to any gene: 7. In nucleotides, the CDR3 is TGTGCCAGCAGTTTACGGGCGGGAGGGCCCCCCGGGGAGCTGTTTTTT. Protein sequence: CASSLRAGGPPGELFF.

The chain combines TRBV4-2 with TRBJ2-1, with TRBD2 matching 8 bases. The V gene's germline CDR1 is LGHNA and CDR2 YNFKEQ. With V trimmed by 3 bases and J by 2 bases, 3 bases remained unmatched. CDR3 size: 15 residues. This chain's CDR3 is CASSQKTSAYNEQFF. In DNA form, the CDR3 reads TGTGCCAGCAGCCAGAAGACTAGCGCCTACAATGAGCAGTTCTTC.

The chain joins TRBV6-5 to TRBJ1-2, with D perhaps matching TRBD1 (5 bases). The CDR3 has 13 residues. Germline assignment: CDR1 MNHEY and CDR2 SVGAGI. Trimming stripped 7 bases from V and 4 bases from J, with 13 bases between. This CDR3 is CASNPGGAYGYTF. CDR3 in DNA: TGTGCCAGCAACCCGGGAGGGGCCTATGGCTACACCTTC.

This chain uses TRBV4-1 with TRBJ1-5; no definite D call. CDR3 length equals 19 residues. The V gene lost 0 bases and the J gene lost 0 bases, with 18 bases spanning the gap. Germline CDR1 reads MGHRA; CDR2 reads YSYEKL. CDR3 residues: CASSQDPGRVSYSNQPQHF. The CDR3 DNA reads TGCGCCAGCAGCCAAGATCCGGGGAGGGTTTCTTATAGCAATCAGCCCCAGCATTTT.

V is TRBV19 and J is TRBJ2-7; possible D gene TRBD2, 5 bases. The CDR3 is made up of 14 amino acids. V lost 3 bases and J lost 2, with 11 bases in between. Per the germline V gene, CDR1 is LNHDA and CDR2 is SQIVND (reference sequence). CDR3: CASSMNSGAYEQYF. In DNA form, the CDR3 reads TGTGCCAGTAGTATGAATTCCGGGGCCTACGAGCAGTACTTC.

The CDR3 loop is CASSPQGRNYEQYF. The CDR3 DNA reads TGTGCCAGCTCTCCTCAGGGTCGAAACTACGAGCAGTACTTC. This chain joins TRBV18 and TRBJ2-7; TRBD1 is a possible D gene (5 bases). The CDR3 is 14 residues long. The V end lost 6 bases, the J end lost 3 bases, and 15 bases lay between the germline ends. In germline, CDR1 is KGHSH, CDR2 LQKENI.

The V call is TRBV29-1, the J call TRBJ2-1; TRBD1 is a possible D gene (5 bases). Germline-derived CDR1 and CDR2 are SQVTM and ANQGSEA. V was cut by 6 bases and J by 9 bases, with 9 bases left in between. The CDR3 runs to 10 residues. In nucleotides, the CDR3 is TGCAGCGTAGGACACGGTGAGCAGTTCTTC. Translating gives CSVGHGEQFF.

The gene calls are TRBV6-5 and TRBJ2-7; D might be TRBD1 or TRBD2, each matching 6 bases. The V end was cut by 6 bases, the J end by 4 bases, with 19 bases between. Per the germline V gene, CDR1 is MNHEY and CDR2 is SVGAGI. The CDR3 spans 15 residues. The CDR3 is CASSYRDPGEYEQYF. The CDR3 region has the DNA TGTGCCAGCAGCTACAGGGACCCGGGGGAATACGAGCAGTACTTC.

The J gene is TRBJ1-5, the V gene TRBV27; unclear D gene. The V end was cut by 2 bases, the J end by 3 bases, with 8 bases between. The CDR3 runs 14 residues. In germline, CDR1 is MNHEY, CDR2 SMNVEV (reference sequence). CDR3 nucleotide sequence: TGTGCCAGCAGTTTAGGGGAGGACAATCAGCCCCAGCATTTT. Translating it yields CASSLGEDNQPQHF.

A few counts support this clone. The chain employs TRBV29-1 and TRBJ1-2; 9 nucleotides align to TRBD1. This CDR3 has 13 residues. Germline values: CDR1 SQVTM, CDR2 ANQGSEA. J lost 9 bases, V lost 7 bases, and 12 bases had no gene match. The CDR3 region is CSALTGGTMRYTF. As DNA, the CDR3 is TGCAGCGCTCTGACAGGGGGGACTATGCGCTACACCTTC.

The chain carries TRBV20-1 and TRBJ2-5, with D tentatively TRBD1 (6 bases). Trimming left V 3 bases short and J 3 bases short, with 14 bases between. The length of the CDR3 is 14 residues. Germline V gives CDR1 DFQATT, CDR2 SNEGSKA (reference sequence). This chain's CDR3 is CSASVGANKETQYF. CDR3 DNA sequence: TGCAGTGCTAGTGTGGGGGCGAACAAAGAGACCCAGTACTTC.

This clone was counted a few times. The rearrangement joins TRBV5-5 to TRBJ1-1, with D unresolved. The CDR3 length is 14 residues. Trimming stripped 4 bases from V and 0 bases from J, with 10 bases between. Germline V gene data show CDR1 as SGHKS and CDR2 as YYEKEE (reference sequence). The CDR3: CASSLSTVNTEAFF. The CDR3 coding sequence is TGTGCCAGCAGCCTAAGCACGGTGAACACTGAAGCTTTCTTT. The complete variable domain, with remaining parts taken from reference TRBV5-5 and TRBJ1-1, reads DAGVTQSPTHLIKTRGQQVTLRCSPISGHKSVSWYQQVLGQGPQFIFQYYEKEERGRGNFPDRFSARQFPNYSSELNVNALLLGDSALYLCASSLSTVNTEAFFGQGTRLTVV.

The chain employs TRBV5-1 and TRBJ1-6; D is undetermined. The CDR3 is 16 residues long. Germline V gene sequence: CDR1 SGHRS, CDR2 YFSETQ. V was shortened by 0 bases and J by 10 bases, with 17 bases between the two germline ends. The DNA of the CDR3 is TGCGCCAGCAGCTTGGCGATGGCAGCAGCTAGCTCACCCCTCCACTTT. Its translation: CASSLAMAAASSPLHF.

This clone was detected only a few times. V usage is TRBV5-1 and J usage is TRBJ2-2; TRBD1 matches at 8 bases. The CDR3 is 13 amino acids. With 6 bases clipped from V and 3 bases from J, the junction kept 1 base outside the gene matches. Germline V gene sequence: CDR1 SGHRS, CDR2 YFSETQ. In DNA form, the CDR3 reads TGCGCCAGCAACAGGGGGGACACCGGGGAGCTGTTTTTT. It specifies CASNRGDTGELFF.

The chain uses TRBV19 and TRBJ2-3; D unresolved. Germline assignment: CDR1 LNHDA and CDR2 SQIVND (reference sequence). The CDR3 is 16 amino acids. V shed 5 bases and J shed 4 bases, with 19 bases lying between them. CDR3 in amino acids: CASSPPRSFFADTQYF. In DNA, the CDR3 is TGTGCCAGTAGTCCACCCCGGTCATTTTTTGCAGATACGCAGTATTTT.

This chain links TRBV10-1 with TRBJ2-2; the match to TRBD2 covers 9 bases. From germline, CDR1 is WNHNN and CDR2 SYGVQD (reference sequence). The CDR3 runs to 15 residues. V was pared by 7 bases and J by 7 bases, with 10 bases of the junction left unmatched. The CDR3 region is CASKSSGSTNGELFF. In nucleotides, the CDR3 is TGCGCCAGCAAAAGTAGCGGGAGTACAAACGGGGAGCTGTTTTTT.

The chain joins TRBV5-1 to TRBJ2-3; no clear D gene. This CDR3 spans 13 amino acids. CDR1 and CDR2 (germline): SGHRS, YFSETQ. V dropped 0 bases and J dropped 5 bases, with 7 bases sitting between them. The CDR3 is CASSLGLLDTQYF. The CDR3 region has the DNA TGCGCCAGCAGCTTGGGGCTTTTAGATACGCAGTATTTT.

This clone was seen a handful of times. This CDR3 reads CASSSDRRTPRNTIYF. CDR3 DNA sequence: TGTGCCAGTAGTTCGGACAGGAGGACCCCACGAAACACCATATATTTT. The V and J genes are TRBV19 and TRBJ1-3; 7 nucleotides match TRBD1. This CDR3 spans 16 amino acids. Trimming at V came to 5 bases and at J to 5 bases, leaving 12 bases not matched to a gene. Germline V gene data show CDR1 as LNHDA and CDR2 as SQIVND (reference sequence).

The V call is TRBV6-5, the J call TRBJ2-7, with TRBD1 matching 9 bases. V dropped 6 bases and J dropped 7; count of bases not matched to a gene: 4. The germline CDR1 and CDR2 sequences are MNHEY and SVGAGI. This CDR3 region has 12 residues. Written as DNA, the CDR3 is TGTGCCAGCAGAACGGGACAGGGTGAGCAGTACTTC. Its protein product is CASRTGQGEQYF.

The chain links TRBV9 to TRBJ1-1, with no clear D. The CDR3 is made up of 14 amino acids. The V and J ends lost 0 bases and 6 bases respectively, with 12 bases between them. Germline V gene sequence: CDR1 SGDLS, CDR2 YYNGEE. The DNA for the CDR3 is TGTGCCAGCAGCGTAGCATCGGAGGGCTCTGAAGCTTTCTTT. It translates to CASSVASEGSEAFF.

This clone was detected only once. The CDR3 loop is CASSFGHNQGEAFF. The DNA for the CDR3 is TGTGCCAGCAGCTTCGGCCACAATCAGGGGGAGGCTTTCTTT. The rearrangement uses TRBV7-8 and TRBJ1-1; 7 bases align to TRBD1. Germline V gene sequence: CDR1 SGHVS, CDR2 FQNEAQ. The CDR3 contains 14 residues. V lost 3 bases to trimming and J lost 11 bases; unmatched junction nucleotides: 12.

The chain carries TRBV6-5 and TRBJ2-3; tentatively, D is TRBD2 (6 bases). The V and J ends lost 6 bases and 4 bases respectively, with 11 bases between them. CDR1 is MNHEY and CDR2 is SVGAGI in the germline V gene. There are 13 residues in the CDR3. CDR3 in DNA: TGTGCCAGCAGCCCACGGAGGGCAGATACGCAGTATTTT. Encoded protein: CASSPRRADTQYF.

The chain employs TRBV24-1 and TRBJ1-5, with 9 bases matching TRBD1. V gave up 3 bases and J gave up 0 bases; unmatched junction bases: 8. Looked up from germline, CDR1 is KGHDR and CDR2 is SFDVKD. CDR3 length: 18 residues. This CDR3 reads CATSDRGTGPYSNQPQHF. The DNA for the CDR3 is TGTGCCACCAGTGATCGAGGGACAGGGCCGTATAGCAATCAGCCCCAGCATTTT.

The chain carries TRBV7-9 and TRBJ1-1, with a tentative D call TRBD1 (6 bases). The V end was cut by 4 bases, the J end by 1 base, with 7 bases between. The CDR3 extends over 13 amino acids. Germline-derived CDR1 and CDR2 are SEHNR and FQNEAQ (reference sequence). The CDR3 DNA reads as TGTGCCAGCAGCTCACAGGGGAACACTGAAGCTTTCTTT. Translating gives CASSSQGNTEAFF.

This clone was seen a few times. The sample carries other DNA sequences with the same CDR3. This chain connects TRBV6-5 to TRBJ1-3; no firm D call. This CDR3 is 15 amino acids long. Germline values: CDR1 MNHEY, CDR2 SVGAGI. With 0 bases removed from V and 3 bases from J, the gap between germline ends came to 9 bases. Here the CDR3 reads CASSYSEGSGNTIYF. In DNA, the CDR3 is TGTGCCAGCAGTTACTCAGAGGGTAGTGGAAACACCATATATTTT.